The clone carrying this T cell receptor (beta chain) was picked up a small number of times. This sample stems from a study of T cells in Graves' hyperthyroidism and ophthalmopathy. Germline lookup yields CDR1 SEHNR and CDR2 FQNEAQ (reference sequence). The V end was cut by 2 bases, the J end by 11 bases, with 10 bases between. This CDR3 contains 12 residues. The CDR3 regions of TCR beta were amplified from RNA transcripts. First-round RT-PCR of the TCR CDR3 relied on the HTBI primer set. TCRdb fed the multiplex PCR reads into MiXCR, producing one record per CDR3 protein. This sample has roughly 710,000 distinct CDR3 sequences, with under 45% found just once.

The sample consisted of blood. The receptor was isolated from a woman aged 35 to 49 with Graves' hyperthyroidism. J is TRBJ2-4 and V is TRBV7-9; no clear D. The CDR3 coding sequence is TGTGCCAGCAGCTTAAGAGTGGGATTTCAGTACTTC. Translated: CASSLRVGFQYF.